The T cell receptor beta chain under discussion was sequenced for a study of T-cell memory formation after mild COVID-19. About the research overall: Among the donors, TCR clusters were largely specific to each donor. The study's findings and limits: While clones contracting from day 15 to 85 were balanced between CD4 and CD8, later expanders leaned CD4+. Mostly located in CM and EM were contracting CD4+ clones, with contracting CD8+ clones located in EMRA.

A note on this clonotype: Its antigen is not identified.

TCRdb re-analysed the 5' RACE reads in MiXCR, keeping a single row per CDR3 protein. The table includes fewer than 700,000 distinct CDR3 sequences, roughly 20% detected once. Germline V gives CDR1 SGHTA, CDR2 FQGNSA. The length of the CDR3 is 14 residues. V lost 3 bases, J lost 8 bases, and 7 bases stayed unmatched. The rearrangement links TRBV7-2 to TRBJ1-5; 7 bases are shared with TRBD1. The specimen was PBMCs or a T cell subset sorted from them (not recorded which). The source is an adult woman who had mild COVID-19 (a few samples of this study predate the infection). Cell type and time point are not known. CDR3 sequence: CASSFTGVGEPQHF. The CDR3 coding sequence is TGTGCCAGCAGCTTCACAGGGGTAGGGGAGCCCCAGCATTTT.